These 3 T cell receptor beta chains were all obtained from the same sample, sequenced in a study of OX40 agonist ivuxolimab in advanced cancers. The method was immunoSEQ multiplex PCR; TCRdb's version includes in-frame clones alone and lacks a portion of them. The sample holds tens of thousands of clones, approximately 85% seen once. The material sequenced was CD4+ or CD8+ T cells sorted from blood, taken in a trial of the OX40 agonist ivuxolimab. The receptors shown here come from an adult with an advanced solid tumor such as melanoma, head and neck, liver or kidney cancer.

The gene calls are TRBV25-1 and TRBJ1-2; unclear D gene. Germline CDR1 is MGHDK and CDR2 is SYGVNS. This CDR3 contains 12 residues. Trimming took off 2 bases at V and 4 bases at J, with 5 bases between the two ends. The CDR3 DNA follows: TGTGCCAGCAGTGAAGGCTCCTATGGCTACACCTTC. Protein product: CASSEGSYGYTF.

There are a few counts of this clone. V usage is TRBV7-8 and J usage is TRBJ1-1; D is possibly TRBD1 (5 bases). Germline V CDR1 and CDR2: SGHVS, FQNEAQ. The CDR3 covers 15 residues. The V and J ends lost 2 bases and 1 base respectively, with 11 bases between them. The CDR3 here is CASSLSPGRNTEAFF. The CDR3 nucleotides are TGTGCCAGCAGCTTAAGTCCGGGACGGAACACTGAAGCTTTCTTT.

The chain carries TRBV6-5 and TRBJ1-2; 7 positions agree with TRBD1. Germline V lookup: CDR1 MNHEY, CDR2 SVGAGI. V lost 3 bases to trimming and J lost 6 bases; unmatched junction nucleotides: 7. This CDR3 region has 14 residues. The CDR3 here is CASSYSGQQNGYTF. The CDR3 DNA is TGTGCCAGCAGTTATTCGGGACAGCAGAATGGCTACACCTTC.